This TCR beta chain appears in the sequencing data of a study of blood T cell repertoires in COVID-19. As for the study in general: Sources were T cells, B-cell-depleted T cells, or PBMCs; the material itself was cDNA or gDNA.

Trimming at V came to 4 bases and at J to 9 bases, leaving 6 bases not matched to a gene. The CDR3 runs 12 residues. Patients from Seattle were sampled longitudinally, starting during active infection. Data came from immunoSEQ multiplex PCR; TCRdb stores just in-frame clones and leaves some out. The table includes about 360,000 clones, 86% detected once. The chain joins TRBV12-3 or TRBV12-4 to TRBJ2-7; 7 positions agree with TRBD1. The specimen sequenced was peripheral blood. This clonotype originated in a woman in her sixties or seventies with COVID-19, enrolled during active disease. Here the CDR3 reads CASSSQGYGQYF. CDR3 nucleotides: TGTGCCAGCAGTTCACAGGGGTATGGGCAGTACTTC.